Described below is a single TCR beta chain sequence and its context. Its antigen remains unknown. The sample belongs to a study of cytomegalovirus exposure and HLA in healthy donors. 60 Vbeta and 13 Jbeta primers were used in PCR. Here immunoSEQ multiplex PCR was the method, and the copy in TCRdb shows in-frame clones only, minus some. This sample yields about 210,000 clones, of which over 80% are seen a single time; nearly 6% belongs to the top ten. Study observations and caveats: In a later analysis, at a false discovery rate of 0.05, approximately 16,000 TCR beta sequences matched HLA alleles. Relative to the roughly 690-donor mean, N-insertions were reportedly fewer in an Asian-associated ancestry cluster in a later analysis. An analysis that came later showed most CMV-associated TCR beta chains appearing HLA-restricted.

The source is a man between 40 and 49 years old in good health and CMV-seropositive. The source material was PBMCs.

CDR3 sequence reads: CASSVGETSFAYEQYF. The CDR3 DNA sequence: TGTGCCAGCAGCGTAGGCGAAACTAGCTTCGCCTACGAGCAGTACTTC. This chain joins TRBV9 and TRBJ2-7; weak D call: TRBD2 (6 bases). Germline CDR1 is SGDLS and CDR2 is YYNGEE. V lost 0 bases and J 2 bases, leaving 15 bases between the germline ends. The CDR3 covers 16 residues.